This T cell receptor beta chain was sequenced in a study of cytotoxic CD8 clonotypes in ibrutinib-treated CLL. Repertoires were generated with immunoSEQ multiplex PCR, while TCRdb's copy carries only in-frame clones and drops some. The top ten clones hold roughly 2% of a sample with some 130,000 clones, around 85% of them seen once. Germline V gene lookup returns CDR1 MNHEY and CDR2 SVGAGI. Trimming removed 8 bases from V and 5 bases from J; junction bases left unmatched: 6. The CDR3 length is 13 residues. The sequences come from PBMCs, collected after 24 months of ibrutinib treatment. The clonotype originates from a human donor with chronic lymphocytic leukemia. The rearrangement links TRBV6-5 to TRBJ1-1; 9 nucleotides agree with TRBD1. In DNA, the CDR3 is TGTGCCAGCGGTCAAGGGACAGGGACTGAAGCTTTCTTT. Residues: CASGQGTGTEAFF.